The TCR beta chain described here comes from a study of early T cells in non-severe SARS-CoV-2 infection. Looking at the study overall: From unsorted whole blood, bulk RNA was sequenced, and the chains remained unpaired.

Findings and caveats of the study: Lookups in VDJdb leaned toward anti-spike CD8 responses and missed private and CD4 specificities.

V lost 3 bases and J lost 15; bases outside the gene matches: 16. The CDR3 covers 15 residues. There are many counts of this clonotype. What it binds is not known. In the library, individual cDNA molecules carried attached unique molecular identifiers. Each CDR3 protein is one row after TCRdb ran MiXCR on the 5' RACE reads. Of around 46,000 distinct CDR3 sequences listed, about 5.6% are singletons. The sequence derives from an adult who was a healthcare worker with PCR-confirmed SARS-CoV-2 infection or an uninfected control (not recorded which). V usage is TRBV12-3 or TRBV12-4 and J usage is TRBJ2-1; 8 bases align to TRBD2. The specimen sequenced was whole blood. CDR3 sequence: CASSFSRTAAGRGFF. In nucleotides, the CDR3 is TGTGCCAGCAGTTTTAGTAGGACTGCCGCCGGGAGGGGGTTCTTC.